This TCR beta chain originates from a study of T cell responses to AZD1222 COVID-19 vaccine. Points on this clone: The target antigen is unknown.

Using immunoSEQ multiplex PCR, the repertoire was profiled, and TCRdb retains in-frame clones only, with some absent. The sample yields some 150,000 clones, 82% seen once. Study observations and caveats: Only a handful of AZD1222 recipients, several in all, had baseline seropositivity. Donors, mostly white British, included more females; clonal diversity was possibly underestimated. Dominant at 160-218 and 743-854, vaccine-associated CD4 TCRs also spanned spike.

Trimming shortened V by 2 bases and J by 0 bases, and 8 bases separated the two germline ends. The CDR3 contains 15 residues. Per germline, CDR1 KGHSH and CDR2 LQKENI. Sequencing was performed on peripheral blood, taken on day 0 of MenACWY control vaccination. The TCR was taken from an adult in good health. The chain couples TRBV18 to TRBJ2-1, with D unclear. Here the CDR3 DNA reads TGTGCCAGCTCACCAAGGATAGACTCCTACAATGAGCAGTTCTTC. It translates to CASSPRIDSYNEQFF.